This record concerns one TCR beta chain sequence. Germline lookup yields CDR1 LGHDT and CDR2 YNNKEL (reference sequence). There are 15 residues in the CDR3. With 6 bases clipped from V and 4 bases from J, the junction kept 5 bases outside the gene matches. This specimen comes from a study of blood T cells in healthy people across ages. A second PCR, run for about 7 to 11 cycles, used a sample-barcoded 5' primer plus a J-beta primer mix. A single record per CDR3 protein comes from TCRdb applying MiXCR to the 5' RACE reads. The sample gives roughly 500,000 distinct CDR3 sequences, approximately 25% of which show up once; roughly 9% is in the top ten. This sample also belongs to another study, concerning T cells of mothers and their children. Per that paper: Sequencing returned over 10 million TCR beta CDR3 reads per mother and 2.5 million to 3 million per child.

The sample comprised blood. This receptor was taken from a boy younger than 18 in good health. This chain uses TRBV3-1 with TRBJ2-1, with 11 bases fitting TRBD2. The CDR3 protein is CASRPTSGEYNEQFF. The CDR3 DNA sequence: TGTGCCAGCAGGCCGACTAGCGGGGAATACAATGAGCAGTTCTTC.